Presented here are 27 T cell receptor beta chains from one specimen sequenced in a study of blood T cell repertoires in COVID-19. TCRdb's copy holds only in-frame clones and misses some; the assay was immunoSEQ multiplex PCR. The sample gives around 150,000 clones, 60% to 85% of which show up once; over 4% is in the top ten. The sequenced sample was peripheral blood. The receptors here all came from a woman of 80 years or more with active or convalescent COVID-19.

This clone appeared a single time. The chain combines TRBV5-4 with TRBJ2-7; 11 nucleotides line up with TRBD2. CDR3 size: 14 residues. Germline CDR1 SGHNT, CDR2 YYREEE (reference sequence). With V trimmed by 3 bases and J by 11 bases, 10 bases remained unmatched. The CDR3, as DNA: TGTGCCAGCAGCTACCTCTCGACTAGCGGGGCGGAGTACTTC. Translation: CASSYLSTSGAEYF. Complete variable domain (other parts from reference TRBV5-4 and TRBJ2-7): ETGVTQSPTHLIKTRGQQVTLRCSSQSGHNTVSWYQQALGQGPQFIFQYYREEENGRGNFPPRFSGLQFPNYSSELNVNALELDDSALYLCASSYLSTSGAEYFGPGTRLTVT.

This clone showed up just a few times. The chain employs TRBV20-1 and TRBJ2-3; 9 nucleotides align to TRBD1. CDR3 length: 11 residues. V dropped 6 bases and J dropped 5; count of bases not matched to a gene: 0. Germline V gives CDR1 DFQATT, CDR2 SNEGSKA (reference sequence). The CDR3: CSADRGDTQYF. In DNA form, the CDR3 reads TGCAGTGCGGACAGGGGAGATACGCAGTATTTT.

The chain uses TRBV7-9 and TRBJ1-5; perhaps TRBD1 as D (5 bases). Germline assignment: CDR1 SEHNR and CDR2 FQNEAQ (reference sequence). V dropped 4 bases and J dropped 4 bases, with 8 bases sitting between them. The CDR3 runs 13 residues. The DNA for the CDR3 is TGTGCCAGCAGCTCGACAGAAAATCAGCCCCAGCATTTT. Amino acids: CASSSTENQPQHF. Full variable domain (outside the CDR3, taken from reference TRBV7-9 and TRBJ1-5): DTGVSQNPRHKITKRGQNVTFRCDPISEHNRLYWYRQTLGQGPEFLTYFQNEAQLEKSRLLSDRFSAERPKGSFSTLEIQRTEQGDSAMYLCASSSTENQPQHFGDGTRLSIL.

The chain employs TRBV28 and TRBJ1-5; D unresolved. The length of the CDR3 is 14 residues. V lost 2 bases and J 3 bases, leaving 8 bases between the germline ends. Germline loops: CDR1 MDHEN, CDR2 SYDVKM. The CDR3 coding sequence is TGTGCCAGCAGTTTAGAACAGACCAATCAGCCCCAGCATTTT. Its translation is CASSLEQTNQPQHF.

In this sample, this clone turned up once. The J gene is TRBJ1-1, the V gene TRBV6-5; 10 bases are a match to TRBD1. The CDR3 length is 14 residues. CDR1 and CDR2 (germline): MNHEY, SVGAGI. J lost 4 bases, V lost 6 bases, and 5 bases had no gene match. The CDR3 nucleotides are TGTGCCAGCAGCGGGACAGGGGTTGGCACTGAAGCTTTCTTT. This codes for CASSGTGVGTEAFF.

This chain connects TRBV5-6 to TRBJ1-5, with D possibly being TRBD1 (6 bases). Trimming stripped 1 base from V and 5 bases from J, with 10 bases between. The CDR3 loop spans 14 amino acids. Germline lookup yields CDR1 SGHDT and CDR2 YYEEEE. The chain's CDR3 is CASSLTGIDQPQHF. In DNA form, the CDR3 reads TGTGCCAGCAGCTTGACAGGGATCGATCAGCCCCAGCATTTT.

This chain uses TRBV7-8 with TRBJ1-2; unclear D gene. Germline V lookup: CDR1 SGHVS, CDR2 FQNEAQ. This CDR3 has 13 amino acids. Trimming shortened V by 4 bases and J by 11 bases, and 17 bases separated the two germline ends. The CDR3 here is CASSSRPPTSYTF. The CDR3 nucleotides read TGTGCCAGCAGCTCCAGGCCCCCTACTTCGTACACCTTC.

Worth noting for this clone: One end of the junction varies from germline; a read error may be responsible. This rearrangement joins TRBV6-5 to TRBJ2-7; weak D call: TRBD1 (6 bases). Germline lookup yields CDR1 MNHEY and CDR2 SVGAGI. The CDR3 is made up of 10 amino acids. The CDR3 loop reads CASGSGQLLF. CDR3 nucleotide sequence: TGTGCCAGCGGAAGTGGACAGCTTCTTTTC.

The J gene is TRBJ2-3, the V gene TRBV5-1; 8 bases line up with TRBD2. The V gene's germline CDR1 is SGHRS and CDR2 YFSETQ. The CDR3 has 16 residues. J was trimmed by 0 bases and V by 4 bases; bases with no gene match: 7. The CDR3 DNA is TGCGCCAGCAGCACCCCCCGGGGGGGCAGCACAGATACGCAGTATTTT. It encodes CASSTPRGGSTDTQYF.

V gene TRBV30 combines with J gene TRBJ2-2; tentatively, D is TRBD2 (6 bases). This CDR3 has 16 amino acids. Trimming took off 3 bases at V and 4 bases at J, with 18 bases between the two ends. CDR1 and CDR2 (germline): GTSNPN, SVGIG (reference sequence). The CDR3 is CAWREFGGFSTGELFF. CDR3 bases: TGTGCCTGGAGAGAGTTTGGGGGGTTTAGCACCGGGGAGCTGTTTTTT.

A few counts support this clone. The V and J genes are TRBV4-2 and TRBJ1-1; D gene unclear. Trimming took off 4 bases at V and 4 bases at J, with 10 bases between the two ends. Looked up from germline, CDR1 is LGHNA and CDR2 is YNFKEQ. This CDR3 is built from 13 residues. The CDR3 is CASSPGRGTEAFF. The CDR3 region has the DNA TGTGCCAGCAGCCCTGGACGGGGCACTGAAGCTTTCTTT.

J is TRBJ1-2 and V is TRBV24-1, with TRBD1 matching over 7 bases. V gave up 4 bases and J gave up 2 bases; unmatched junction bases: 0. Germline assignment: CDR1 KGHDR and CDR2 SFDVKD. The CDR3 loop spans 13 amino acids. The CDR3 loop is CATSETGNYGYTF. CDR3 in DNA: TGTGCCACCAGTGAGACAGGGAACTATGGCTACACCTTC.

The CDR3 protein is CASSEQGNYGYTF. CDR3 bases: TGTGCCAGCAGTGAACAGGGTAACTATGGCTACACCTTC. This chain uses TRBV6-1 with TRBJ1-2; D possibly corresponds to TRBD1 (5 bases). This CDR3 spans 13 amino acids. The V and J ends lost 2 bases and 1 base respectively, with 5 bases between them. Germline loops: CDR1 MNHNS, CDR2 SASEGT.

V usage is TRBV2 and J usage is TRBJ2-7, with 10 bases that match TRBD2. The CDR3 covers 17 residues. Germline lookup yields CDR1 SNHLY and CDR2 FYNNEI. The junction had 10 bases not matched to a gene; V was cut back by 0 bases and J by 5 bases. The CDR3 loop is CASSEAGALAGANEQYF. CDR3 bases: TGTGCCAGCAGTGAAGCAGGCGCCCTAGCGGGGGCCAACGAGCAGTACTTC.

In this sample, this clone turned up a few times. V is TRBV28 and J is TRBJ2-7; D unclear. Germline V gene lookup returns CDR1 MDHEN and CDR2 SYDVKM. This CDR3 has 13 residues. V lost 3 bases to trimming and J lost 7 bases, with 13 bases between them. The CDR3 DNA follows: TGTGCCAGCAGTTTTGGAGTCCCGCCTGAGCAGTACTTC. Translated: CASSFGVPPEQYF.

The chain joins TRBV30 to TRBJ1-1, with 7 bases that match TRBD1. The V and J ends lost 2 bases and 5 bases, in that order; junction bases with no gene match: 5. Germline V CDR1 and CDR2: GTSNPN, SVGIG (reference sequence). This CDR3 has 13 amino acids. CDR3 in DNA: TGTGCCTGGAGTCGGGACAGCCAGACTGAAGCTTTCTTT. Translated, it gives CAWSRDSQTEAFF.

This clone showed up just a few times. The J gene is TRBJ2-3, the V gene TRBV11-1, with D unresolved. The CDR3 has 15 amino acids. CDR1 is SGHAT, CDR2 FQDESV, per germline (reference sequence). Between the trimmed V and J ends, which lost 2 bases and 0 bases, there was a span of 9 bases. In nucleotides, the CDR3 is TGTGCCAGCAGCTTACTACGCGGTAGCACAGATACGCAGTATTTT. Translation gives CASSLLRGSTDTQYF. Combining the CDR3 with reference TRBV11-1 and TRBJ2-3 gives the whole variable domain EAEVAQSPRYKITEKSQAVAFWCDPISGHATLYWYRQILGQGPELLVQFQDESVVDDSQLPKDRFSAERLKGVDSTLKIQPAELGDSAMYLCASSLLRGSTDTQYFGPGTRLTVL.

The chain couples TRBV3-1 (or the pseudogene TRBV3-2) to TRBJ1-6; D possibly corresponds to TRBD1 (6 bases). CDR3 length: 15 amino acids. Germline V gene lookup returns CDR1 LGHDT and CDR2 YNNKEL (reference sequence). Trimming cost V 4 bases and J 15 bases, with 22 bases left between them. CDR3 in DNA: TGTGCCAGCAGCCCCTCTTCCTACAGGGCTCTTCGCCTCCACTTT. Translated, it gives CASSPSSYRALRLHF.

J is TRBJ2-1 and V is TRBV19, with 8 bases aligning to TRBD2. Germline CDR1 reads LNHDA; CDR2 reads SQIVND (reference sequence). This CDR3 comprises 18 residues. V lost 3 bases, J lost 7 bases, and 17 bases stayed unmatched. DNA for the CDR3: TGTGCCAGTAGTATTTTGGGGGTTAGCGGGACTGGGGTAAATGAGCAGTTCTTC. Translation: CASSILGVSGTGVNEQFF.

This chain joins TRBV5-1 and TRBJ1-1; perhaps TRBD1 as D (6 bases). Trimming took off 3 bases at V and 8 bases at J, with 17 bases between the two ends. This CDR3 comprises 14 residues. Germline V gene data show CDR1 as SGHRS and CDR2 as YFSETQ. This CDR3 is CASSSTGYNREAFF. The CDR3 coding sequence is TGCGCCAGCAGCTCTACAGGGTACAATAGGGAAGCTTTCTTT.

The V gene is TRBV5-1, the J gene TRBJ2-7, with 7 bases fitting TRBD1. J was trimmed by 2 bases and V by 1 base; bases with no gene match: 6. CDR1 is SGHRS and CDR2 is YFSETQ in the germline V gene. The CDR3 is 15 residues long. CDR3 protein: CASSLKSGGPYEQYF. The CDR3 region has the DNA TGCGCCAGCAGCTTGAAGTCAGGGGGTCCCTACGAGCAGTACTTC.

The chain is built from TRBV7-3 and TRBJ2-3; D might be TRBD2 (6 bases). The CDR3 sequence is 15 residues long. The ends were cut back, 2 bases at V and 1 base at J, with 10 bases in the middle. The germline V gene encodes CDR1 SGHTA and CDR2 FQGTGA. CDR3 residues: CASSLGGSGTDTQYF. The CDR3 nucleotides read TGTGCCAGCAGCTTAGGGGGGTCGGGCACAGATACGCAGTATTTT.

The V and J genes are TRBV7-2 and TRBJ2-1; 7 nucleotides align to TRBD1. Per germline, CDR1 SGHTA and CDR2 FQGNSA. V shed 4 bases and J 8 bases; nucleotides not matched to a gene: 8. CDR3 length: 14 residues. DNA for the CDR3: TGTGCCAGCAGCTCTGGACAGGCCTGGGATGAGCAGTTCTTC. This translates into CASSSGQAWDEQFF.

This clone was seen once. The rearrangement joins TRBV7-9 to TRBJ1-2, with 7 positions matching TRBD1. V was pared by 2 bases and J by 1 base, with 7 bases of the junction left unmatched. The CDR3 has 16 amino acids. CDR1 is SEHNR, CDR2 FQNEAQ, per germline (reference sequence). CDR3 in DNA: TGTGCCAGCAGCTTATCTGGGACAGCGATTAACTATGGCTACACCTTC. Translating it yields CASSLSGTAINYGYTF.

This clone was seen once. This rearrangement joins TRBV4-3 to TRBJ2-7, with 10 positions matching TRBD1. Germline CDR1 is LGHNA and CDR2 is YSLEER. V lost 4 bases to trimming and J lost 4 bases; unmatched junction nucleotides: 10. The CDR3 has 16 residues. CDR3 region: CASSRMISGQGYEQYF. In nucleotides, the CDR3 is TGCGCCAGCAGCCGGATGATTTCGGGACAGGGGTACGAGCAGTACTTC.

Only a few counts were recorded for this clone. The chain combines TRBV6-5 with TRBJ1-1; D perhaps matches TRBD1 (6 bases). The V gene's germline CDR1 is MNHEY and CDR2 SVGAGI. Trimming removed 8 bases at V and 5 bases at J, with 15 bases between. This CDR3 is built from 13 residues. The CDR3 here is CASPGHWGTEAFF. The CDR3 DNA reads as TGTGCCAGCCCGGGACATTGGGGGACTGAAGCTTTCTTT.

The V call is TRBV7-2, the J call TRBJ1-2; TRBD1 agrees at 10 bases. CDR1 SGHTA and CDR2 FQGNSA come from the germline V gene. The CDR3 sequence is 12 residues long. V lost 3 bases to trimming and J lost 9 bases; unmatched junction nucleotides: 1. CDR3 sequence reads: CASSLGQGSYTF. The DNA for the CDR3 is TGTGCCAGCAGCTTGGGACAGGGGAGCTACACCTTC.